The present T cell receptor beta chain was sequenced within a study of OX40 agonist ivuxolimab in advanced cancers. For the study at large: Ivuxolimab was delivered to patients intravenously every 2 weeks at doses spanning 0.01 to 10 mg/kg. Allowance was made for prior anti-PD-1, anti-PD-L1 or anti-CTLA-4 therapy, and about 37% had some. General observations from the study: Partly responding patients at 0.1-3.0 mg/kg showed some of the smallest clonal expansion.

The sampling schedule covered blood at baseline, cycle 4 day 1, and cycle 7 day 1. This CDR3 comprises 12 residues. Looked up from germline, CDR1 is MDHEN and CDR2 is SYDVKM. The V gene lost 6 bases and the J gene lost 5 bases, with 8 bases spanning the gap. TCRdb's copy holds only in-frame clones and misses some; the assay was immunoSEQ multiplex PCR. The profile shows approximately 61,000 clones, approximately 81% of them singletons. In the case of this clone: The antigen is undetermined.

The chain uses TRBV28 and TRBJ2-1; D might be TRBD1 (5 bases). The source material was CD4+ or CD8+ T cells sorted from blood, sampled in a trial of the OX40 agonist ivuxolimab. The clonotype originates from an adult with an advanced solid tumor such as melanoma, head and neck, liver or kidney cancer. The CDR3 reads CASRGLNNEQFF. Here the CDR3 DNA reads TGTGCCAGCAGGGGGCTTAACAATGAGCAGTTCTTC.